This is a list of T cell receptor beta chains from one sample in a study of response to subunit inactivated influenza vaccine. TCRdb fed the RT-PCR reads into MiXCR, producing one record per CDR3 protein. The sample lists about 570,000 distinct CDR3 sequences; 10% to 15% were seen once. Material: PBMCs from blood, obtained on the day of vaccination. The origin of the receptors is a man aged 45-65 years who received an inactivated influenza vaccine. Both conserved end residues are part of each CDR3. Each record gives: V gene, D gene, clone size, J gene, CDR3 length, CDR3 DNA, CDR3 protein. The D gene is left open where the match is weak. Expanded clones get a size class; other rows say once, few or many, or leave the size out.

>TRBV29-1|NA|many|TRBJ2-7|13
TGCAGCGTTGATACGGGGTCCGTCTACGAGCAGTACTTC
CSVDTGSVYEQYF
>TRBV19|NA|NA|TRBJ2-7|13
TGTGCCAGCCGGGACACTCGATCCTACGAGCAGTACTTC
CASRDTRSYEQYF
>TRBV4-3|NA|few|TRBJ2-7|17
TGCGCCAGCAGCCAAGATCGGTACTTCGACAGTCCTTACGAGCAGTACTTC
CASSQDRYFDSPYEQYF
>TRBV20-1|NA|few|TRBJ2-1|16
TGCAGTGCTAGAGACAGTCTGACACTTTCCTACAATGAGCAGTTCTTC
CSARDSLTLSYNEQFF
>TRBV5-1|NA|many|TRBJ2-7|14
TGCGCCAGCAGCTTGGATCCCGGTCCCTACGAGCAGTACTTC
CASSLDPGPYEQYF
>TRBV7-9|NA|few|TRBJ1-1|14
TGTGCCAGCCTCCTGGAGGGGATCGCCTCTGAAGCTTTCTTT
CASLLEGIASEAFF
>TRBV4-2|NA|many|TRBJ2-2|14
TGTGCCAGCAGCCAAGCGGCCTACACCGGGGAGCTGTTTTTT
CASSQAAYTGELFF
>TRBV6-2/TRBV6-3|NA|NA|TRBJ1-1|12
TGTGCCAGCAGCCCAATCACGACTGAAGCTTTCTTT
CASSPITTEAFF
>TRBV29-1|NA|few|TRBJ1-6|18
TGCAGCGTTGAGGGACCCGGGGGAGCAGGGGTCTTCAATTCACCCCTCCACTTT
CSVEGPGGAGVFNSPLHF
>TRBV29-1|TRBD1|few|TRBJ1-4|12
TGCAGCGTTGGACGACAGGGGGAAAAACTGTTTTTT
CSVGRQGEKLFF
>TRBV15|TRBD1|NA|TRBJ1-2|18
TGTGCCACCAGCAGATTCCGGTCGGGACAGGGGGCGATCTATGGCTACACCTTC
CATSRFRSGQGAIYGYTF
>TRBV15|NA|many|TRBJ1-5|16
TGTGCCACCAGCAGAGCGGGTCGGGCAGACAATCAGCCCCAGCATTTT
CATSRAGRADNQPQHF
>TRBV9|NA|few|TRBJ1-4|14
TGTGCCAGCAGCGTGGGCCCAACTAATGAAAAACTGTTTTTT
CASSVGPTNEKLFF
>TRBV6-5|NA|NA|TRBJ2-7|16
TGTGCCAGCAGTTACTCGAAAGTGGGATTCCTGTCCGAGCAGTACTTC
CASSYSKVGFLSEQYF
>TRBV2|NA|few|TRBJ2-7|14
TGTGCCAGCAGACGGGTAGAAGGGTTACCCGAGCAGTACTTC
CASRRVEGLPEQYF
>TRBV27|NA|NA|TRBJ2-7|15
TGTGCCAGCAGTCCTTCCCCAAAAAAAGGCTACGAGCAGTACTTC
CASSPSPKKGYEQYF
>TRBV3-1|TRBD2|many|TRBJ2-1|15
TGTGCCAGCAGTCCTATAGCGGGGGGGTACAATGAGCAGTTCTTC
CASSPIAGGYNEQFF
>TRBV6-1|TRBD2|many|TRBJ2-7|15
TGTGCCAGCAGTCTCGGGACTAGCGGATATTACGAGCAGTACTTC
CASSLGTSGYYEQYF
>TRBV29-1|NA|NA|TRBJ2-7|14
TGCAGCGTCCCCCCTAGGGGGGGCGTCTACGAGCAGTACTTC
CSVPPRGGVYEQYF
>TRBV12-3/TRBV12-4|NA|NA|TRBJ1-3|15
TGTGCCAGCAGTCCCGTCGGGGGCTATGGAAACACCATATATTTT
CASSPVGGYGNTIYF
>TRBV12-3/TRBV12-4|TRBD2|few|TRBJ2-3|15
TGTGCCAGCAGTACCCCTAGCGGGGGGGCAGATACGCAGTATTTT
CASSTPSGGADTQYF
>TRBV5-1|NA|NA|TRBJ2-5|17
TGCGCCAGCAGCTTGGGACAGCGGGTAGCGTTCCAAGAGACCCAGTACTTC
CASSLGQRVAFQETQYF
>TRBV2|NA|few|TRBJ2-7|14
TGTGCCAGCACTACAAGTCACAACTCCTACGAGCAGTACTTC
CASTTSHNSYEQYF
>TRBV29-1|NA|few|TRBJ2-5|13
TGCAGCGTCGGCCCCAGAGCATCAGAGACCCAGTACTTC
CSVGPRASETQYF
>TRBV29-1|TRBD1|many|TRBJ2-1|15
TGCAGCGTTGACTTCGGGACAGGCCCCTACAATGAGCAGTTCTTC
CSVDFGTGPYNEQFF
>TRBV19|TRBD2|few|TRBJ2-5|15
TGTGCCAGTAGTGTCCAGCGGGAACCTCAAGAGACCCAGTACTTC
CASSVQREPQETQYF
>TRBV5-1|NA|NA|TRBJ2-5|16
TGCGCCAGCAGCTTGTATAACGCGGGGGCGGGTGAGACCCAGTACTTC
CASSLYNAGAGETQYF
>TRBV20-1|TRBD2|NA|TRBJ2-7|14
TGCAGTGCCCTGTGGGGAGGGGTCTCCTACGAGCAGTACTTC
CSALWGGVSYEQYF
>TRBV11-2|NA|NA|TRBJ2-1|21
TGTGCCAGCAGTTTTTTTGGGCCCGGGTCCCCATACTTTAGCTCCTACAATGAGCAGTTCTTC
CASSFFGPGSPYFSSYNEQFF
>TRBV2|NA|many|TRBJ2-7|13
TGCGCCAGCAGCAGGGACGGCTCCTACGAGCAGTACTTC
CASSRDGSYEQYF
>TRBV18|NA|few|TRBJ1-1|17
TGTGCCAGCTCATTGATAGCGTGGGGGGTTCAGGACACTGAAGCTTTCTTT
CASSLIAWGVQDTEAFF
>TRBV6-5|NA|NA|TRBJ2-7|13
TGTGCCAGCAGTTACGACGGGTTCAACGAGCAGTACTTC
CASSYDGFNEQYF
>TRBV20-1|NA|many|TRBJ1-5|15
TGCAGTGCTAGTGCTGTATTGGGGGCCGTTCAGCCCCAGCATTTT
CSASAVLGAVQPQHF
>TRBV9|NA|many|TRBJ2-5|14
TGTGCCAGCAGCCCCCATGGGTACCAAGAGACCCAGTACTTC
CASSPHGYQETQYF
>TRBV10-3|NA|many|TRBJ2-2|14
TGTGCCATCAGCTCAGCTCCGGACTCCGGGGAGCTGTTTTTT
CAISSAPDSGELFF
>TRBV12-3/TRBV12-4|TRBD1|NA|TRBJ2-5|14
TGTGCCAGCAGTTTGGGACAGGGCTCGGAGACCCAGTACTTC
CASSLGQGSETQYF
>TRBV20-1|TRBD2|NA|TRBJ2-1|16
TGCAGTGCTAGGGCCCCGGTCGGGAGGGCCGGCAATGAGCAGTTCTTC
CSARAPVGRAGNEQFF
>TRBV12-3/TRBV12-4|TRBD2|NA|TRBJ2-7|12
TGTGCCAGCAGTTTATGGGCGGGAGGACAGTACTTC
CASSLWAGGQYF
>TRBV7-2|NA|few|TRBJ1-6|17
TGTGCCAGCAGCTTAGTCCCGGGACAAAAATATAATTCACCCCTCCACTTT
CASSLVPGQKYNSPLHF
>TRBV29-1|NA|NA|TRBJ2-3|14
TGCAGCGTTGTAGCGGAAGGTCTAAGGGATACGCAGTATTTT
CSVVAEGLRDTQYF
>TRBV12-3/TRBV12-4|TRBD1|NA|TRBJ2-6|15
TGTGCCAGCAGGGGACAGGGTATTGGGGCCAACGTCCTGACTTTC
CASRGQGIGANVLTF
>TRBV29-1|NA|few|TRBJ2-7|14
TGCAGCGTTGCAGGGGGGACAGTGTCCTACGAGCAGTACTTC
CSVAGGTVSYEQYF
>TRBV28|TRBD2|NA|TRBJ2-7|19
TGTGCCAGCAGTTTATTGGTGATTGGGCTAGCGGGGAGGATCGGCGAGCAGTACTTC
CASSLLVIGLAGRIGEQYF
>TRBV4-2|NA|many|TRBJ1-1|13
TGTGCCAGCAGCCAAGTTGGTGCCACTGAAGCTTTCTTT
CASSQVGATEAFF
>TRBV12-3/TRBV12-4|TRBD2|few|TRBJ2-2|15
TGTGCCAGCAGTTTTTCGGGGAGGGCTCCCGGGGAGCTGTTTTTT
CASSFSGRAPGELFF
>TRBV7-9|NA|NA|TRBJ2-3|15
TGTGCCAGCAGCCCGACTTGGGGGTCGTTAGATACGCAGTATTTT
CASSPTWGSLDTQYF
>TRBV3-1|NA|many|TRBJ2-7|14
TGTGCCAGCAGCCAGGAAGTGTCAGGGTACGAGCAGTACTTC
CASSQEVSGYEQYF
>TRBV7-8|NA|few|TRBJ2-5|15
TGTGCCAGCAGCCGAGCTTGGACAGAGCAAGAGACCCAGTACTTC
CASSRAWTEQETQYF
>TRBV5-5|TRBD2|NA|TRBJ2-3|13
TGTGCCAGCAGCCTGTCTGAGACCGGGACTAAATATTTT
CASSLSETGTKYF
>TRBV4-2|TRBD2|NA|TRBJ2-3|16
TGTGCCAGCAGCCAAAAAGCGGGGGGGCTGGCAGATACGCAGTATTTT
CASSQKAGGLADTQYF
>TRBV29-1|NA|many|TRBJ1-1|13
TGCAGCGTTGTGAGGGGCCGAGGAACTGAAGCTTTCTTT
CSVVRGRGTEAFF
>TRBV7-2|NA|NA|TRBJ1-3|15
TGTGCCAGCAGCTTAGGCTCACCGGGTGGAAACACCATATATTTT
CASSLGSPGGNTIYF
>TRBV2|NA|few|TRBJ2-2|18
TGTGCCAGCAGTGAAGCGCTTAGGGCCTCCGCGAACACCGGGGAGCTGTTTTTT
CASSEALRASANTGELFF
>TRBV4-1|TRBD1|NA|TRBJ2-7|15
TGCGCCAGCAGCCAAGATCCGGGACAGGGTTACGAGCAGTACTTC
CASSQDPGQGYEQYF
>TRBV5-1|NA|few|TRBJ2-5|15
TGCGCCAGCAGCCGTTTCAGGGGAATGGGAGAGACCCAGTACTTC
CASSRFRGMGETQYF